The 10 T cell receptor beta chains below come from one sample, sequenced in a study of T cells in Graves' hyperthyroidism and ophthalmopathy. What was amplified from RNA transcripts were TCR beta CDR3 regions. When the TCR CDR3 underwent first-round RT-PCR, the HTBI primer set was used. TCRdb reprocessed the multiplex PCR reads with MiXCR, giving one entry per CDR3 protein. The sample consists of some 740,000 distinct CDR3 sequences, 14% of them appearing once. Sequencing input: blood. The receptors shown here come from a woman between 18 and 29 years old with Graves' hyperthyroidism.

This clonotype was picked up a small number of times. CDR3 residues: CATSRGRGTDGYTF. The DNA for the CDR3 is TGTGCCACCAGCAGAGGAAGGGGAACTGATGGCTACACCTTC. V usage is TRBV15 and J usage is TRBJ1-2; tentative D call: TRBD1 (5 bases). CDR1 and CDR2 (germline): LNHNV, YYDKDF (reference sequence). This CDR3 contains 14 residues. V was clipped by 1 base and J by 6 bases, with 12 bases between them.

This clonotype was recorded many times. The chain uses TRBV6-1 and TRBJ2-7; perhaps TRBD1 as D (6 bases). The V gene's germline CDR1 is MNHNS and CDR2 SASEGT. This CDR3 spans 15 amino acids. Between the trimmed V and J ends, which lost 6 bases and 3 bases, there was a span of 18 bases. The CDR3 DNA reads TGTGCCAGCAGGCCTTCGACAGGCAAATTCTACGAGCAGTACTTC. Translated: CASRPSTGKFYEQYF.

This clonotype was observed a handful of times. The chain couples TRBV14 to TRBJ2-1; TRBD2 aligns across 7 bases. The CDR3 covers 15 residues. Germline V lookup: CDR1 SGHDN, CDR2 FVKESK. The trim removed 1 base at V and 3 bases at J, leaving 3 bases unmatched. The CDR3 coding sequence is TGTGCCAGCAGCCAAGCTAGCGGATTCTACAATGAGCAGTTCTTC. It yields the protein CASSQASGFYNEQFF.

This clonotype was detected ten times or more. In DNA form, the CDR3 reads TGTGCCAGTAGGGGCGGAGGGGATGAGCAGTTCTTC. Translated, it gives CASRGGGDEQFF. This rearrangement joins TRBV7-9 to TRBJ2-1; a weak D match, TRBD2 (6 bases). V lost 9 bases, J lost 8 bases, and 14 bases lay in between. Germline CDR1 SEHNR, CDR2 FQNEAQ (reference sequence). The CDR3 consists of 12 residues.

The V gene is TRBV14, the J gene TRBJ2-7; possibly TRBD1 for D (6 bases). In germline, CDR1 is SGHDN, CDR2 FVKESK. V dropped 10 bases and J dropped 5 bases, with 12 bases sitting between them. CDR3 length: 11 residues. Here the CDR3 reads CANRVENEQYF. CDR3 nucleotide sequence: TGTGCCAACAGGGTTGAAAACGAGCAGTACTTC.

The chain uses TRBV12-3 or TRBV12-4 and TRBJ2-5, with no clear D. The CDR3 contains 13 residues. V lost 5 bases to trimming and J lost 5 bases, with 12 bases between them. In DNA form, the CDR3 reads TGTGCCAGCAGTCTAACGACGCGGGAGACCCAGTACTTC. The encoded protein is CASSLTTRETQYF.

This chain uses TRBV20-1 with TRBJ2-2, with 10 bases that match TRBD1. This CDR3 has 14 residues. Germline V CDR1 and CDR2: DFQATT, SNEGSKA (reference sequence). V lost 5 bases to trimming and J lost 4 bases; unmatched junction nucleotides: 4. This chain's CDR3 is CSARQGAGTGELFF. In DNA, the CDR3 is TGCAGTGCTCGACAGGGGGCGGGCACCGGGGAGCTGTTTTTT.

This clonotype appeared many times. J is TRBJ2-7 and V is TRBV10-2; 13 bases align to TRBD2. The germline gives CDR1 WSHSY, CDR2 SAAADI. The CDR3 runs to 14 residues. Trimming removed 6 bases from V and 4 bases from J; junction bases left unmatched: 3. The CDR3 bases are TGCGCCAGCAGCGGGGGACTAGCGGGGTACGAGCAGTACTTC. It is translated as CASSGGLAGYEQYF.

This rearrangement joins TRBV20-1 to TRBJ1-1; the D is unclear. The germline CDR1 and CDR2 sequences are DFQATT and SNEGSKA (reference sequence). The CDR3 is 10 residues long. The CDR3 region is CSNRGTEAFF. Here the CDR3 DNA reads TGCAGCAACCGGGGCACTGAAGCTTTCTTT.

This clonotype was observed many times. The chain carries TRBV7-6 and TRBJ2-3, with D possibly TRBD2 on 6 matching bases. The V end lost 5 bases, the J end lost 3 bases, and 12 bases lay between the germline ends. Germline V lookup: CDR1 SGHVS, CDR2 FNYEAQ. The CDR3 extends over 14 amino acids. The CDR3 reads CASSVLSGTDTQYF. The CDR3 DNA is TGTGCCAGCAGCGTCCTGAGCGGGACAGATACGCAGTATTTT.